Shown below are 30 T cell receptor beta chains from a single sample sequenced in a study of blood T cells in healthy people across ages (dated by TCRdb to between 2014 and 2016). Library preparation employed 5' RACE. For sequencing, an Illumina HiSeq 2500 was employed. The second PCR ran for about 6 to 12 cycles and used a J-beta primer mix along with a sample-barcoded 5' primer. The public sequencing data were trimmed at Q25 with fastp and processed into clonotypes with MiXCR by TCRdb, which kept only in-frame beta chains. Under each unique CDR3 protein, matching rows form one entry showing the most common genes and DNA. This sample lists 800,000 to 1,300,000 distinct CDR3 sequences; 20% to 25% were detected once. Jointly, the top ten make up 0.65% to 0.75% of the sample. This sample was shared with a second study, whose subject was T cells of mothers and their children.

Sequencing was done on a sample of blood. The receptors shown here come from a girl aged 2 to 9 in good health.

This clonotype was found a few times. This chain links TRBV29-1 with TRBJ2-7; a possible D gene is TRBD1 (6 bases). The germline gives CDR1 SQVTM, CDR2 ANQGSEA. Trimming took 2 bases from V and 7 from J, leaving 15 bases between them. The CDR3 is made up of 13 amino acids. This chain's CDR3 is CSVERQDTGEQYF. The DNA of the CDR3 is TGCAGCGTTGAAAGACAGGACACTGGGGAGCAGTACTTC.

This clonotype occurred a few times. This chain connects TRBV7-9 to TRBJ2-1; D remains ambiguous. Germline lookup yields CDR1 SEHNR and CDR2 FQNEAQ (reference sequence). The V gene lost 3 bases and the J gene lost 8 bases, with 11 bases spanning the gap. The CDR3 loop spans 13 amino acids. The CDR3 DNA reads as TGTGCCAGCAGCTTCGACGGATGGGATGAGCAGTTCTTC. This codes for CASSFDGWDEQFF.

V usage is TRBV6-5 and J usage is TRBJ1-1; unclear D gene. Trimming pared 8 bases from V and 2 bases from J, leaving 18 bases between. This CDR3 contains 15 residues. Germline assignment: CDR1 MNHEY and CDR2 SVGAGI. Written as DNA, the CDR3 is TGTGCCAGCCAGAGCGTCAGGCGGAGCAACACTGAAGCTTTCTTT. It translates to CASQSVRRSNTEAFF.

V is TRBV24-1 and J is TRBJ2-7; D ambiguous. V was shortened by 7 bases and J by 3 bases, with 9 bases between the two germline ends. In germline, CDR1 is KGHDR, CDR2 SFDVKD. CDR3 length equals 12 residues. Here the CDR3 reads CATRKNLYEQYF. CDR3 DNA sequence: TGTGCCACCAGAAAGAACCTCTACGAGCAGTACTTC.

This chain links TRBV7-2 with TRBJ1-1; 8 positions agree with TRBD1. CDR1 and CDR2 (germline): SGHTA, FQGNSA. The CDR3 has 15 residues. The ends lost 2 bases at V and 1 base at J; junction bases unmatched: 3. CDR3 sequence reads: CASSLSDRGNTEAFF. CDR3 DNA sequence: TGTGCCAGCAGCTTATCCGACAGGGGGAACACTGAAGCTTTCTTT.

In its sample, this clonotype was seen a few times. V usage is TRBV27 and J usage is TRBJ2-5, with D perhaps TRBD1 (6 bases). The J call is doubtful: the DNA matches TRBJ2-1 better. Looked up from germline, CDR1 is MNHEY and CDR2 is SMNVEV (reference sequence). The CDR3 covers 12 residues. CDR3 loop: CASSLGGFGQFF. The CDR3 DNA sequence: TGTGCCAGCAGTTTAGGGGGCTTCGGGCAGTTCTTC.

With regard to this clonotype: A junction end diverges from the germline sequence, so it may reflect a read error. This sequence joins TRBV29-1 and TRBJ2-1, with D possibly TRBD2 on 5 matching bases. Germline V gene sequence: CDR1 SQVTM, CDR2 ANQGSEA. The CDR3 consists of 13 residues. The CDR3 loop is CSVVPSTNNEQFF. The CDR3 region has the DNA TGCAGCGTTGTCCCTAGCACGAACAATGAGCAATTCTTC.

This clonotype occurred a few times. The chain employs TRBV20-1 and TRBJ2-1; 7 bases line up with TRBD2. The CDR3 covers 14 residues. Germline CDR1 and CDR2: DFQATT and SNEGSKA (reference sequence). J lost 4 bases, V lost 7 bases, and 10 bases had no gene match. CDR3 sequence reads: CSVAWDYLYNEQFF. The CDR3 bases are TGCAGTGTTGCCTGGGACTACCTATACAATGAGCAGTTCTTC.

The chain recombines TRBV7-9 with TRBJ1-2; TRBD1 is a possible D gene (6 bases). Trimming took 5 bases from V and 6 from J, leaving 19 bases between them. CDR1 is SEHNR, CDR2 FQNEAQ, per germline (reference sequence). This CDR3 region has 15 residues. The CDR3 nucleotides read TGTGCCAGCAGCGGTACGACAGGCCTTTTGGATGGCTACACCTTC. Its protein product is CASSGTTGLLDGYTF.

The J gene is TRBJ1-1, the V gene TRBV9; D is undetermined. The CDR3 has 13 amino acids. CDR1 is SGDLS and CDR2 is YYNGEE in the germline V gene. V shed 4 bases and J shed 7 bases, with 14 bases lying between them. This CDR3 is CASSSRPEGEAFF. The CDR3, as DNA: TGTGCCAGCAGCTCCCGCCCCGAGGGTGAAGCTTTCTTT.

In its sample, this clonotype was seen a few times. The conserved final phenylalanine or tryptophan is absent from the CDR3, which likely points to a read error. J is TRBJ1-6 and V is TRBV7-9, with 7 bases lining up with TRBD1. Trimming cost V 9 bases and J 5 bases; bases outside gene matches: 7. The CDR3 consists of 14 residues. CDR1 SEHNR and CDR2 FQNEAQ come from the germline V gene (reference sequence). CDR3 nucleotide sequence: TGTGCCAGTCGGAGGGGGCCTAATAATTCACCCCTCCACCTT. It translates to CASRRGPNNSPLHL.

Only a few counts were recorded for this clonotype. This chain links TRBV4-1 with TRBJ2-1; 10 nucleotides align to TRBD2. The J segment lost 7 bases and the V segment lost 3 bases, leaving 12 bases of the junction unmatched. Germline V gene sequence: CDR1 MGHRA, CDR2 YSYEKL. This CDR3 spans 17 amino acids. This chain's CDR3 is CASSQLTKREGPNEQFF. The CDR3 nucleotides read TGCGCCAGCAGCCAGTTGACTAAGCGGGAGGGCCCTAATGAGCAGTTCTTC.

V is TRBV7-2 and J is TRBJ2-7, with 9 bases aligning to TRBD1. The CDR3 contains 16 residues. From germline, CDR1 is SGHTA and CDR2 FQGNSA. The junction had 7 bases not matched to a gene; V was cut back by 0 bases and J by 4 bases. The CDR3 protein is CASSLAGTGPGYEQYF. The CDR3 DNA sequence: TGTGCCAGCAGCTTAGCGGGGACAGGGCCAGGGTACGAGCAGTACTTC.

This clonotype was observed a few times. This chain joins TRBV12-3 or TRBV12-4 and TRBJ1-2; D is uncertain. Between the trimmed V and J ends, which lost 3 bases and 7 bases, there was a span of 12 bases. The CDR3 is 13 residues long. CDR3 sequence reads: CASSLEYFRGYTF. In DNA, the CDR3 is TGTGCCAGCAGTTTGGAGTACTTTCGTGGCTACACCTTC.

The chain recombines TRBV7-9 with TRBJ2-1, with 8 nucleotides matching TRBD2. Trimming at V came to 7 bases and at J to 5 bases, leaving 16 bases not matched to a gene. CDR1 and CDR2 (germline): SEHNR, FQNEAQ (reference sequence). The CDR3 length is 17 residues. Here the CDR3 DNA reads TGTGCCAGCATGTTCCAGCGGGGGAAGGATCCAGACAATGAGCAGTTCTTC. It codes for CASMFQRGKDPDNEQFF.

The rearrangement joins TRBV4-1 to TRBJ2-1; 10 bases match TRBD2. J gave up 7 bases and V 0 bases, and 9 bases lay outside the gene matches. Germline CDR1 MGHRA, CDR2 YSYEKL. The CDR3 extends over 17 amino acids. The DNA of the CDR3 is TGCGCCAGCAGCCAAGATAGCCTAGCGGGAGCTTGGAATGAGCAGTTCTTC. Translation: CASSQDSLAGAWNEQFF.

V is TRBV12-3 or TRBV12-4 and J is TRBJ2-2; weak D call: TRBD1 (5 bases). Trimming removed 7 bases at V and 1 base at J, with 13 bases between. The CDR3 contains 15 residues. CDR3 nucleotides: TGTGCCAGCACTTTGGGGCAGGAGAACACCGGGGAGCTGTTTTTT. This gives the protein CASTLGQENTGELFF.

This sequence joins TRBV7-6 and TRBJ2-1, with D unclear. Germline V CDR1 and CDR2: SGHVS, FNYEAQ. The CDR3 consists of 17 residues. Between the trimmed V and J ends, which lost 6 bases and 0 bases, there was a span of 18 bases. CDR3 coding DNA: TGTGCCAGCAGTTTACCCAGGTTGAAAAGCTCCTACAATGAGCAGTTCTTC. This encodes CASSLPRLKSSYNEQFF.

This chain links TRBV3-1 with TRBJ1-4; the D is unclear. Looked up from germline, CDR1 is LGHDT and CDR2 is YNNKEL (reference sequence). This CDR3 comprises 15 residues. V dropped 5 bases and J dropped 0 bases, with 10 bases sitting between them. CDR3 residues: CASSGDYATNEKLFF. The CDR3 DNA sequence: TGTGCCAGCAGCGGGGATTATGCAACTAATGAAAAACTGTTTTTT.

The CDR3 DNA is TGTGCCAGCAGTTACCATTCATTTGCCAGTGGAAACACCATATATTTT. Translating it yields CASSYHSFASGNTIYF. The chain joins TRBV6-5 to TRBJ1-3; D remains unclear. V was clipped by 2 bases and J by 3 bases, with 14 bases between them. The CDR3 covers 16 residues. Germline values: CDR1 MNHEY, CDR2 SVGAGI.

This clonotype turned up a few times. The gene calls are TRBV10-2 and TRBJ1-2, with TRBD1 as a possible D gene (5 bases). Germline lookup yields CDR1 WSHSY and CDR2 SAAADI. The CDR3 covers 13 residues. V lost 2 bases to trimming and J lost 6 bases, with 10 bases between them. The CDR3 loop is CASSEGGIDGYTF. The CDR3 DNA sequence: TGCGCCAGCAGTGAGGGGGGTATCGATGGCTACACCTTC.

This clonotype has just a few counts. The CDR3 reads CASNRQGSFYGYTF. The CDR3 DNA reads TGTGCCAGCAATAGACAGGGGAGTTTCTATGGCTACACCTTC. The chain couples TRBV6-5 to TRBJ1-2; 8 bases are shared with TRBD1. The CDR3 has 14 residues. V lost 7 bases, J lost 4 bases, and 8 bases stayed unmatched. CDR1 and CDR2 from the germline V gene are MNHEY and SVGAGI.

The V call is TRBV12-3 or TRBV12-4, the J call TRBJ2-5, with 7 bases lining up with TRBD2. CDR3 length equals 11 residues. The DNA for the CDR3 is TGTGCTTCTGCCCGGGCGGGAGACCAGTACTTC. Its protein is CASARAGDQYF.

Written as DNA, the CDR3 is TGTGCCAGCAGCTTAACATTAAGATTGGACGAGCAGTACTTC. Translated, it gives CASSLTLRLDEQYF. This sequence joins TRBV7-2 and TRBJ2-7; no clear D. Trimming took off 2 bases at V and 5 bases at J, with 13 bases between the two ends. The CDR3 totals 14 residues. The germline V gene has CDR1 SGHTA and CDR2 FQGNSA. Full variable domain (outside the CDR3, taken from reference TRBV7-2 and TRBJ2-7): GAGVSQSPSNKVTEKGKDVELRCDPISGHTALYWYRQSLGQGLEFLIYFQGNSAPDKSGLPSDRFSAERTGGSVSTLTIQRTQQEDSAVYLCASSLTLRLDEQYFGPGTRLTVT.

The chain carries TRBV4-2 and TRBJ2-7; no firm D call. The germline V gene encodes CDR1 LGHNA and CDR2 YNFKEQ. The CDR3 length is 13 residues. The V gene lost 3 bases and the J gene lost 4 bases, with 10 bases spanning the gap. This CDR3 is CASSQELLYEQYF. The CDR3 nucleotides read TGTGCCAGCAGCCAGGAGCTATTATACGAGCAGTACTTC.

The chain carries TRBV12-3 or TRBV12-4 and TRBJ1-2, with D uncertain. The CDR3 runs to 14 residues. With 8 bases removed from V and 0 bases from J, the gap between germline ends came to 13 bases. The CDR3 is CASVQAATNYGYTF. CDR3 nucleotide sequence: TGTGCCAGCGTTCAGGCCGCAACTAACTATGGCTACACCTTC.

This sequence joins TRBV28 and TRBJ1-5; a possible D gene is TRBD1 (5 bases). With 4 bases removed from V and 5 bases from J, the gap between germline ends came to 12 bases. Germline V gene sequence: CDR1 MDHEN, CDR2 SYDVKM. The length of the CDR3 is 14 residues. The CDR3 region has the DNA TGTGCCAGCAGTTGGCAGGGAGGGTATCAGCCCCAGCATTTT. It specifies CASSWQGGYQPQHF.

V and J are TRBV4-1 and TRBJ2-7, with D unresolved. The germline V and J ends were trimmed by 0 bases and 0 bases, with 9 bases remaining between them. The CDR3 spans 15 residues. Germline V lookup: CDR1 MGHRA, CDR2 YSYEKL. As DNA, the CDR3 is TGCGCCAGCAGCCAAGAGGTCTACAGCTCCTACGAGCAGTACTTC. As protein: CASSQEVYSSYEQYF.

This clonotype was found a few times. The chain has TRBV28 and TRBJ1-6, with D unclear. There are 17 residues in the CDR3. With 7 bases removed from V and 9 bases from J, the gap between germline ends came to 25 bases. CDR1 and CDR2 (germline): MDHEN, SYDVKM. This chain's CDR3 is CASTQTSWPEGFSPLHF. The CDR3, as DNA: TGTGCCAGCACTCAAACTTCCTGGCCCGAGGGATTTTCACCCCTCCACTTT.

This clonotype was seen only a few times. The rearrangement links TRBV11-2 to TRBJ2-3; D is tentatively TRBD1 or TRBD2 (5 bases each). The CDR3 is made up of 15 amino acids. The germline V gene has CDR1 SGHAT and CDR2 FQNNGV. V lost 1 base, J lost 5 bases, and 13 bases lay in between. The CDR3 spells CASSLGSGTQDTQYF. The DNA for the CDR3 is TGTGCCAGCAGCTTAGGCTCCGGGACCCAAGATACGCAGTATTTT.